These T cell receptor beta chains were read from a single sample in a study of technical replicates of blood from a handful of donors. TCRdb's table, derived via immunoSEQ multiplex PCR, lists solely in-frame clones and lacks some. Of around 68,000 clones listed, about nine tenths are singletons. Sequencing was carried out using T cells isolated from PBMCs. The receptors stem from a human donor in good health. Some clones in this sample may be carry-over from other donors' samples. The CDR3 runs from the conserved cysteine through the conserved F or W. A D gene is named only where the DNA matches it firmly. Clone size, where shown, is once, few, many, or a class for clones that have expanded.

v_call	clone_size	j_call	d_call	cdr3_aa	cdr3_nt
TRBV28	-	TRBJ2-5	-	CASSLIATQETQYF	TGTGCCAGCAGTTTAATCGCAACTCAAGAGACCCAGTACTTC
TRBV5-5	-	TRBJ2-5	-	CASSLHTKYETQYF	TGTGCCAGCAGCTTGCACACAAAGTACGAGACCCAGTACTTC
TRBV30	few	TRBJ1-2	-	CAGGWDYGYTF	TGTGCCGGGGGGTGGGACTATGGCTACACCTTC
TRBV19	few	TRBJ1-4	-	CASSSRRDDRKLFF	TGTGCCAGTAGTAGTCGGAGGGACGATAGGAAACTGTTTTTT
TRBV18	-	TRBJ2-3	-	CASSPLPTVRGNTQYF	TGTGCCAGCTCACCGTTACCGACGGTGAGGGGGAATACGCAGTATTTT
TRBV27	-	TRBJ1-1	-	CASSLSGHLGGEEAFF	TGTGCCAGCAGTTTATCGGGACATCTCGGGGGGGAGGAAGCTTTCTTT
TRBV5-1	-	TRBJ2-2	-	CASSLALTGSGELFF	TGCGCCAGCAGCTTGGCATTAACCGGTTCCGGGGAGCTGTTTTTT
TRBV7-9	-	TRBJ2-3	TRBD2	CASSLSLAGVSDTQYF	TGTGCCAGCAGCTTATCTCTAGCGGGAGTGTCAGATACGCAGTATTTT
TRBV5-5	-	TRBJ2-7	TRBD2	CASSRLAGGTYEQYF	TGTGCCAGCAGCCGCCTAGCGGGGGGGACCTACGAGCAGTACTTC
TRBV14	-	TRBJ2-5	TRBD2	CASSQGVTSGEETQYF	TGTGCCAGCAGCCAAGGGGTGACTAGCGGAGAAGAGACCCAGTACTTC
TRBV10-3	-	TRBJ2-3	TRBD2	CAISGLAGASTDTQYF	TGTGCCATCAGTGGCCTAGCGGGAGCGAGCACAGATACGCAGTATTTT
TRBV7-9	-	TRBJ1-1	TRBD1	CASSLQGGGETEAFF	TGTGCCAGCAGCTTACAAGGGGGCGGCGAAACTGAAGCTTTCTTT
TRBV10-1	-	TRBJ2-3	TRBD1	CASSGGRGLDTQYF	TGCGCCAGCAGTGGTGGCAGGGGGTTAGATACGCAGTATTTT
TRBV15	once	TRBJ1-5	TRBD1	CATSRLDRADNQPQHF	TGTGCCACCAGCCGATTAGACAGGGCTGACAATCAGCCCCAGCATTTT
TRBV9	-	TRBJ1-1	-	CASSVGWGAEAFF	TGTGCCAGCAGCGTAGGTTGGGGAGCTGAAGCTTTCTTT
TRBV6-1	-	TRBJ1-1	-	CASSFQGIGTEAFF	TGTGCCAGCAGCTTCCAGGGCATCGGGACTGAAGCTTTCTTT
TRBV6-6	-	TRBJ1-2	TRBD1	CASSKTGTGGTYGYTF	TGTGCCAGCAGTAAGACCGGGACAGGGGGTACCTATGGCTACACCTTC
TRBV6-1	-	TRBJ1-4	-	CASRRYSVTNEKLFF	TGTGCCAGCAGAAGATACTCGGTGACTAATGAAAAACTGTTTTTT
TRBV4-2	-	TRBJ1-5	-	CASSQAAGEGSNQPQHF	TGTGCCAGCAGCCAAGCGGCGGGGGAGGGAAGCAATCAGCCCCAGCATTTT
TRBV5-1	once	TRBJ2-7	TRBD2	CASTLAGEVNGQYF	TGCGCCAGCACCCTAGCGGGAGAGGTTAACGGGCAGTACTTC
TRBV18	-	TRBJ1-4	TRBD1	CASSPSGGIEKLFF	TGTGCCAGCTCACCTTCAGGGGGCATTGAAAAACTGTTTTTT
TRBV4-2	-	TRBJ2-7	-	CASDPELQDEQYF	TGTGCCAGCGACCCAGAGTTGCAGGACGAGCAGTACTTC
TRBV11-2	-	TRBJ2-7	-	CASSFSPKDGEQYF	TGTGCCAGCAGCTTTAGCCCTAAGGATGGCGAGCAGTACTTC
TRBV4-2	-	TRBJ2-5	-	CASSQEPTVQETQYF	TGTGCCAGCAGCCAAGAGCCCACGGTTCAAGAGACCCAGTACTTC
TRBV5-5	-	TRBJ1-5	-	CASNPGVSNQPQHF	TGTGCCAGCAACCCGGGGGTGAGCAATCAGCCCCAGCATTTT
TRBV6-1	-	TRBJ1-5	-	CASSYQPQHF	TGTGCCAGCAGCTATCAGCCCCAGCATTTT
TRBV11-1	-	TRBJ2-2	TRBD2	CASNSRGAGELFF	TGTGCCAGCAATTCACGGGGGGCCGGGGAGCTGTTTTTT